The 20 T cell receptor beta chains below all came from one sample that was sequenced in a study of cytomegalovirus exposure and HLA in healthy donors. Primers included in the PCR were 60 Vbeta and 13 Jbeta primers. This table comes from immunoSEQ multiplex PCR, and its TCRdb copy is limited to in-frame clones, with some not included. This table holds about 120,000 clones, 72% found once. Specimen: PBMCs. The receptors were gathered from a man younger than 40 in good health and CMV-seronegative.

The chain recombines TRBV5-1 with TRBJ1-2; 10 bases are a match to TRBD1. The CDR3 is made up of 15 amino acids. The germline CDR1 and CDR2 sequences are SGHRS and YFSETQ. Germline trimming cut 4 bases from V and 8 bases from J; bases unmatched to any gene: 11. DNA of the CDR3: TGCGCCAGCAGCGAGCCGGGACAGGGGATGGAAGGCTACACCTTC. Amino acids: CASSEPGQGMEGYTF. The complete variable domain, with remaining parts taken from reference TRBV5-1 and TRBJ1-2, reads KAGVTQTPRYLIKTRGQQVTLSCSPISGHRSVSWYQQTPGQGLQFLFEYFSETQRNKGNFPGRFSGRQFSNSRSEMNVSTLELGDSALYLCASSEPGQGMEGYTFGSGTRLTVV.

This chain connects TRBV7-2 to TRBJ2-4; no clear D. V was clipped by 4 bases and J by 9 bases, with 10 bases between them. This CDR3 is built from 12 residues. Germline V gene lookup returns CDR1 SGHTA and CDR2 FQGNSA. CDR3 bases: TGTGCCAGCAGCTCTTCTAGACTCATTCAGTACTTC. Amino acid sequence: CASSSSRLIQYF.

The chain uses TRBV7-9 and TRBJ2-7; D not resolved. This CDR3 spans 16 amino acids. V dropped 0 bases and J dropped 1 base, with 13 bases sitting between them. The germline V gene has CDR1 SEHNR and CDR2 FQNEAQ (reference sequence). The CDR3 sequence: CASSLAPGRTSYEQYF. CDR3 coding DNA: TGTGCCAGCAGCTTAGCCCCGGGTAGAACTTCCTACGAGCAGTACTTC.

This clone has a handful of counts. The CDR3 spells CATHRTSGRLDTDTQYF. The CDR3 nucleotides are TGTGCCACCCACCGGACTAGCGGAAGATTAGACACAGATACGCAGTATTTT. The chain carries TRBV10-3 and TRBJ2-3; 10 positions agree with TRBD2. Germline loops: CDR1 ENHRY, CDR2 SYGVKD. V lost 10 bases and J lost 2; bases outside the gene matches: 15. The CDR3 runs to 17 residues.

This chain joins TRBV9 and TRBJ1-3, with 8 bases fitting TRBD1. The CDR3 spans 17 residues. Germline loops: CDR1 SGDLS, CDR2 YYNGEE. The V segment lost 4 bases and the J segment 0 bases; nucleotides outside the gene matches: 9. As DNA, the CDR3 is TGTGCCAGCAGCACAGAGGCCAGGGGGCCCTCTGGAAACACCATATATTTT. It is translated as CASSTEARGPSGNTIYF.

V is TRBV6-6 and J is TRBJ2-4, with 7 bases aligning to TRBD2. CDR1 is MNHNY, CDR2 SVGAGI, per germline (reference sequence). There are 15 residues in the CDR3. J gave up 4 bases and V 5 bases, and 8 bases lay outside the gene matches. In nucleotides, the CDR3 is TGTGCCAGCAGTCATGGACTAGGTGGGAAAAACATTCAGTACTTC. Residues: CASSHGLGGKNIQYF.

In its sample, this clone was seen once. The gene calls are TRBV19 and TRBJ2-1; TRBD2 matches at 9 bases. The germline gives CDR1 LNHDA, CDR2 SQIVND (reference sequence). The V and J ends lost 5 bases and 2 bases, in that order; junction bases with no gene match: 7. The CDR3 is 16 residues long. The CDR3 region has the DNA TGTGCCAGTAGTGGGCGGGGGGGCCGCACCTACAATGAGCAGTTCTTC. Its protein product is CASSGRGGRTYNEQFF.

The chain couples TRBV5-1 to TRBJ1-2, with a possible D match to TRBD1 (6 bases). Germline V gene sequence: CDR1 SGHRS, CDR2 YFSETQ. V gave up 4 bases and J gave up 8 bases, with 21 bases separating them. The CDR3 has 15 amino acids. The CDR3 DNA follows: TGCGCCAGCAGCCCTCAACTAGGGGGTTCCGAAGGCTACACCTTC. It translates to CASSPQLGGSEGYTF.

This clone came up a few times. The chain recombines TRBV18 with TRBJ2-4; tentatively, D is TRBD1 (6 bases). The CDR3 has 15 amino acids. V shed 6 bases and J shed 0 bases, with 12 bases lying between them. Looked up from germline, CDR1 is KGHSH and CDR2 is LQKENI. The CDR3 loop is CASSRAGVAKNIQYF. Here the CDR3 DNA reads TGTGCCAGCTCCCGGGCAGGGGTAGCCAAAAACATTCAGTACTTC.

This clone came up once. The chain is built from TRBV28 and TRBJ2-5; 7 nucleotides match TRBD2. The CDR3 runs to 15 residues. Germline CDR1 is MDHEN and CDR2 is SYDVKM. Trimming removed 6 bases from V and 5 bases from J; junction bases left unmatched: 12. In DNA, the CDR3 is TGTGCCAGCAGGAGGACTAGTTCTCCCGGGGAGACCCAGTACTTC. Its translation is CASRRTSSPGETQYF. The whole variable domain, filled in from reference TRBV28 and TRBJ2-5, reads DVKVTQSSRYLVKRTGEKVFLECVQDMDHENMFWYRQDPGLGLRLIYFSYDVKMKEKGDIPEGYSVSREKKERFSLILESASTNQTSMYLCASRRTSSPGETQYFGPGTRLLVL.

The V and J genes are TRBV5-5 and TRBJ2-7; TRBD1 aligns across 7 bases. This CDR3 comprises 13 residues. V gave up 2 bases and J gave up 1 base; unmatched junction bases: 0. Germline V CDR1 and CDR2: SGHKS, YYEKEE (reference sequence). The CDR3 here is CASSLQGSYEQYF. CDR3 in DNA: TGTGCCAGCAGCTTACAGGGGTCCTACGAGCAGTACTTC.

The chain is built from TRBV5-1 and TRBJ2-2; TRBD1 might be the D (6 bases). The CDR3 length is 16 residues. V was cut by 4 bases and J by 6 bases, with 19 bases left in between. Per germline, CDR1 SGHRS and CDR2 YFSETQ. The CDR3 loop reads CASSVGIRGGPGELFF. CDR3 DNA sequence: TGCGCCAGCAGCGTGGGGATCAGAGGGGGTCCCGGGGAGCTGTTTTTT. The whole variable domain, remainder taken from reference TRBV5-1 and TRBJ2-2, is KAGVTQTPRYLIKTRGQQVTLSCSPISGHRSVSWYQQTPGQGLQFLFEYFSETQRNKGNFPGRFSGRQFSNSRSEMNVSTLELGDSALYLCASSVGIRGGPGELFFGEGSRLTVL.

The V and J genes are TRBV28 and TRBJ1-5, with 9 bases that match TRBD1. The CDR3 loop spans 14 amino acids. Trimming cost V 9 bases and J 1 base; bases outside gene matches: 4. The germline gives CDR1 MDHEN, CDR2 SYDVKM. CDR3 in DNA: TGTGCCAGTGCCGGGACAGGGAGCAATCAGCCCCAGCATTTT. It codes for CASAGTGSNQPQHF.

The CDR3 loop is CASSSLSVRGSDTQYF. The CDR3 DNA sequence: TGTGCCAGCAGCTCGCTTAGCGTCCGGGGATCAGATACGCAGTATTTT. The chain recombines TRBV7-2 with TRBJ2-3, with D perhaps TRBD2 (5 bases). V was shortened by 4 bases and J by 4 bases, with 18 bases between the two germline ends. Germline assignment: CDR1 SGHTA and CDR2 FQGNSA. The CDR3 consists of 16 residues.

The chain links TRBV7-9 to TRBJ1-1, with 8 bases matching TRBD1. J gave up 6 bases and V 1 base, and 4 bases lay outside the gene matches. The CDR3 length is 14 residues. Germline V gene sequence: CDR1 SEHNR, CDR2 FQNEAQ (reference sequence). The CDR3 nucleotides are TGTGCCAGCAGCTTAGACAGGGGGTCCGCTGAAGCTTTCTTT. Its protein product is CASSLDRGSAEAFF.

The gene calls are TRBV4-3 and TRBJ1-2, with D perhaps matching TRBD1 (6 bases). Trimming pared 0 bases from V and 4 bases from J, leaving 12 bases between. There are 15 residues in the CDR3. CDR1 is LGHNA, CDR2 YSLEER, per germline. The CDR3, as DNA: TGCGCCAGCAGCCAAGATACAGGGCTCGGCTATGGCTACACCTTC. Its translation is CASSQDTGLGYGYTF.

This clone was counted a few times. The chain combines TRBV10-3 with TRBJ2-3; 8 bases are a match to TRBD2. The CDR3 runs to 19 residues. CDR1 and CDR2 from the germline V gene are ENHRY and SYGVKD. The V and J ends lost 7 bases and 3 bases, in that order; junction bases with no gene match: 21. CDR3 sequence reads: CAIMRSLASSGGPTDTQYF. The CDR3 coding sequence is TGTGCCATCATGCGGTCACTTGCTTCGAGCGGGGGCCCGACAGATACGCAGTATTTT.

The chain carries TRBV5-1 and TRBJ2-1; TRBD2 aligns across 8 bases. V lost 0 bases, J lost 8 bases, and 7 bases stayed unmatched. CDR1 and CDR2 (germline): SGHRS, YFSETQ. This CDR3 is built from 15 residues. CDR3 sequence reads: CASSLGVGGADEQFF. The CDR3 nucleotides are TGCGCCAGCAGCTTGGGGGTCGGGGGGGCTGATGAGCAGTTCTTC. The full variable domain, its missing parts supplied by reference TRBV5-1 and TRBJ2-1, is KAGVTQTPRYLIKTRGQQVTLSCSPISGHRSVSWYQQTPGQGLQFLFEYFSETQRNKGNFPGRFSGRQFSNSRSEMNVSTLELGDSALYLCASSLGVGGADEQFFGPGTRLTVL.

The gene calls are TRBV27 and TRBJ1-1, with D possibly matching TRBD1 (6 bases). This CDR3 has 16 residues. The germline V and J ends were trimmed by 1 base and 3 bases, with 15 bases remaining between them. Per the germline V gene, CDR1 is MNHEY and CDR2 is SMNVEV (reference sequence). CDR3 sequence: CASSLLGPEGDTEAFF. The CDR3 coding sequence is TGTGCCAGCAGTTTATTGGGGCCAGAGGGGGACACTGAAGCTTTCTTT.

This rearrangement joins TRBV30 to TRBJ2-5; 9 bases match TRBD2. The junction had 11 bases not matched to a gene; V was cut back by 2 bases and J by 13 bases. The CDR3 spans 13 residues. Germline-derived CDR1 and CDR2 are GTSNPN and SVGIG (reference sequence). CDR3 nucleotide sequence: TGTGCCTGGAGTATGGTGGAGCGGGGGGTTACGTACTTC. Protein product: CAWSMVERGVTYF.